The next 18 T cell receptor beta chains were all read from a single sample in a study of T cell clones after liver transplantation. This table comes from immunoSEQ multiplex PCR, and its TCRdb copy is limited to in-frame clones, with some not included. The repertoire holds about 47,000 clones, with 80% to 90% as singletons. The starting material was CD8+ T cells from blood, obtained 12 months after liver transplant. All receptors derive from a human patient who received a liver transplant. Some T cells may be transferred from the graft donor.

The CDR3 bases are TGTGCCAGCAGACGACTCAGGGGGCTAGTCCTCACAGATACGCAGTATTTT. Translation gives CASRRLRGLVLTDTQYF. V is TRBV5-4 and J is TRBJ2-3; 8 bases align to TRBD1. The J segment lost 2 bases and the V segment lost 5 bases, leaving 13 bases of the junction unmatched. This CDR3 is 17 amino acids long. CDR1 is SGHNT, CDR2 YYREEE, per germline (reference sequence).

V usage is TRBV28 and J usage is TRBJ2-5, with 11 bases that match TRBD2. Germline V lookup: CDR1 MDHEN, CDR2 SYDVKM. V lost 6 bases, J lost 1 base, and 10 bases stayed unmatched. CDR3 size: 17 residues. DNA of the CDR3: TGTGCCAGCAGCCTTCCACCGGGACTAGCGGTCCAAGAGACCCAGTACTTC. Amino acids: CASSLPPGLAVQETQYF.

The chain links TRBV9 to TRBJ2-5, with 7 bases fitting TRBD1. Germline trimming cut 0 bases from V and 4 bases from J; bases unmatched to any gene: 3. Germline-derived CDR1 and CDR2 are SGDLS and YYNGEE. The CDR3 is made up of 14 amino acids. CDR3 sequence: CASSVGRGRETQYF. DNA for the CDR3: TGTGCCAGCAGCGTAGGAAGGGGGCGAGAGACCCAGTACTTC. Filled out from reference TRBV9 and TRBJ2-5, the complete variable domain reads DSGVTQTPKHLITATGQRVTLRCSPRSGDLSVYWYQQSLDQGLQFLIQYYNGEERAKGNILERFSAQQFPDLHSELNLSSLELGDSALYFCASSVGRGRETQYFGPGTRLLVL.

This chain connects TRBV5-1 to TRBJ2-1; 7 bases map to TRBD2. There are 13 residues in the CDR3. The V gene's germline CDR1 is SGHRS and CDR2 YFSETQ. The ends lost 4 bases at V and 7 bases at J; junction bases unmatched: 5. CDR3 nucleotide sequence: TGCGCCAGCAGCCCGGCGGGGGAGAATGAGCAGTTCTTC. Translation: CASSPAGENEQFF. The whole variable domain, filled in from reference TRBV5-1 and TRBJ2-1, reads KAGVTQTPRYLIKTRGQQVTLSCSPISGHRSVSWYQQTPGQGLQFLFEYFSETQRNKGNFPGRFSGRQFSNSRSEMNVSTLELGDSALYLCASSPAGENEQFFGPGTRLTVL.

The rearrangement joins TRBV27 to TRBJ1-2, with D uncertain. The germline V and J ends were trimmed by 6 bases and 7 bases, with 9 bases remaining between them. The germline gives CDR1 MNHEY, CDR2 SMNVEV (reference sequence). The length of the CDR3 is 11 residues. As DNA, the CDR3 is TGTGCCAGCAGGGGCGAGGGTGGCTACACCTTC. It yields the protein CASRGEGGYTF.

The CDR3 here is CASSEAVTGATEAFF. As DNA, the CDR3 is TGTGCCAGCAGTGAAGCCGTTACAGGGGCCACTGAAGCTTTCTTT. The V call is TRBV6-1, the J call TRBJ1-1; 7 bases are a match to TRBD1. Germline lookup yields CDR1 MNHNS and CDR2 SASEGT. V shed 0 bases, J shed 4 bases, and the junction held 5 bases outside the gene matches. This CDR3 is 15 amino acids long.

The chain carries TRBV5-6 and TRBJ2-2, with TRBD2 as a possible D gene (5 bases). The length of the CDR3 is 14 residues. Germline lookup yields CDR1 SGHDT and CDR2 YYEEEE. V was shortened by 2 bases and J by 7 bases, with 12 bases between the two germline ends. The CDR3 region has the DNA TGTGCCAGCAGCTTACTAGTTTCAAGCGGGGAGCTGTTTTTT. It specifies CASSLLVSSGELFF.

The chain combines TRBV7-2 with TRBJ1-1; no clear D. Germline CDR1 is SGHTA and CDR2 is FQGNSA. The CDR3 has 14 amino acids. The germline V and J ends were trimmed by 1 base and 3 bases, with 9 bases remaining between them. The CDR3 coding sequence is TGTGCCAGCAGCTTAGTCGAAGAATACACTGAAGCTTTCTTT. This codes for CASSLVEEYTEAFF.

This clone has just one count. Here the CDR3 DNA reads TGTGCCAGCAGCCAGGGATTCTACAATGAGCAGTTCTTC. It yields the protein CASSQGFYNEQFF. The rearrangement joins TRBV14 to TRBJ2-1; D remains unclear. There are 13 residues in the CDR3. CDR1 and CDR2 (germline): SGHDN, FVKESK. Deletions cut 3 bases from V and 3 bases from J, with 6 bases between.

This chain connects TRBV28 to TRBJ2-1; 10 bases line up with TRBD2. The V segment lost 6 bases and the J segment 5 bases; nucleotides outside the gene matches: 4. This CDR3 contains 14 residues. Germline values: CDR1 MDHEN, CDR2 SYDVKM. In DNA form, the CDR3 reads TGTGCCAGCAGGCTAGCGGGGGCACACAATGAGCAGTTCTTC. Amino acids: CASRLAGAHNEQFF.

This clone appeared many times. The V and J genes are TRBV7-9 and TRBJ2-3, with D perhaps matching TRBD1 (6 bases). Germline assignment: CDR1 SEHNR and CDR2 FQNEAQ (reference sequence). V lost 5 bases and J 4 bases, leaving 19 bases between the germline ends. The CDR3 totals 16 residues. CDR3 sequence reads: CASSLGPTGRADTQYF. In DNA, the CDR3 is TGTGCCAGCAGCCTGGGTCCGACAGGACGGGCAGATACGCAGTATTTT.

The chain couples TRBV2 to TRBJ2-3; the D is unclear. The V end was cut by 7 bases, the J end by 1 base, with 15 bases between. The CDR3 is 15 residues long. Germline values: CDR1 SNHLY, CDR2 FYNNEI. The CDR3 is CASTYSGPRTDTQYF. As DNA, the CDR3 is TGTGCCAGCACCTACTCCGGGCCCCGCACAGATACGCAGTATTTT.

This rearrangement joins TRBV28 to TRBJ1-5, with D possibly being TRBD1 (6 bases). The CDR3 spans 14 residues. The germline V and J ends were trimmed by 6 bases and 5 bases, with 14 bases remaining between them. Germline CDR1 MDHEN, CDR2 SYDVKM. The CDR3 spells CASRGEYRDQPQHF. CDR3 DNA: TGTGCCAGCAGGGGGGAGTACAGGGATCAGCCCCAGCATTTT.

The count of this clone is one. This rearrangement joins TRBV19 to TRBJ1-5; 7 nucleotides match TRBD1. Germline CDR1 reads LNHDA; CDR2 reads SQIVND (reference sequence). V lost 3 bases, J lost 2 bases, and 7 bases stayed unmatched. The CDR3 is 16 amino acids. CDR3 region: CASSISRDSRNQPQHF. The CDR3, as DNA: TGTGCCAGTAGTATTAGCAGGGACAGCCGCAATCAGCCCCAGCATTTT.

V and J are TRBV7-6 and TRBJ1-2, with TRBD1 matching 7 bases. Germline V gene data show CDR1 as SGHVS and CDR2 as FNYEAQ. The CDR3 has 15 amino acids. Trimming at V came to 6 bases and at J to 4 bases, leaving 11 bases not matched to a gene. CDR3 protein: CASSPTTGLFYGYTF. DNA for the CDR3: TGTGCCAGCAGTCCTACGACAGGGTTGTTCTATGGCTACACCTTC.

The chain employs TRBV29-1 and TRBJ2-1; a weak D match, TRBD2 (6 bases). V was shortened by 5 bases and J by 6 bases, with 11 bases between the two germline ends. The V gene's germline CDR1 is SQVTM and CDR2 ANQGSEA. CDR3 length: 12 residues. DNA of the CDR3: TGCAGCGTTTCAGGAGGGCCCAATGAGCAGTTCTTC. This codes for CSVSGGPNEQFF.

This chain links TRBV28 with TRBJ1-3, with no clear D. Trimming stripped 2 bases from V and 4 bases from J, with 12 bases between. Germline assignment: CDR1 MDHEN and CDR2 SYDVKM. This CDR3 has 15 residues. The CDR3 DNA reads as TGTGCCAGCAGTTTAGGACGCGGGAGGGGAAACACCATATATTTT. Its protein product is CASSLGRGRGNTIYF.

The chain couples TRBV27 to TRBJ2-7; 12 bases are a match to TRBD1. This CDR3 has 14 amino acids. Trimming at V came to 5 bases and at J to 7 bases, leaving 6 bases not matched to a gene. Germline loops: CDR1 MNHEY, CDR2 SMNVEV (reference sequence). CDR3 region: CASSGDRGQWEQYF. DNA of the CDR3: TGTGCCAGCAGTGGGGACAGGGGGCAATGGGAGCAGTACTTC.